The present entry profiles one TCR beta chain with its context. Data came from immunoSEQ multiplex PCR; TCRdb stores just in-frame clones and leaves some out. The data contain approximately 89,000 clones, 94% of them singletons. The sample comes from a study of T cell changes during pregnancy in multiple sclerosis. The CDR3 totals 14 residues. V was clipped by 4 bases and J by 5 bases, with 13 bases between them. CDR1 and CDR2 (germline): LNHDA, SQIVND (reference sequence). This receptor was obtained from a female donor in good health, enrolled as a control in a pregnancy study. The sequencing used peripheral blood, collected after pregnancy. The chain joins TRBV19 to TRBJ2-3, with D possibly TRBD2 on 5 matching bases. The CDR3 reads CASSRNGVGDTQYF. The CDR3 DNA is TGTGCCAGTAGTAGAAACGGGGTCGGAGATACGCAGTATTTT.